This T cell receptor (beta chain) was retrieved from a study of blood T cells in healthy people across ages. Study-wide context: Researchers report that template switching captured about one barcoded beta molecule per two T cells.

In regard to this clonotype: Antigen unknown.

Next came a second PCR, run for roughly 6 to 11 cycles, which used a sample-barcoded 5' primer along with a J-beta primer mix. From the 5' RACE reads, TCRdb called clonotypes with MiXCR, one entry per CDR3 protein. This sample has 700,000 or so distinct CDR3 sequences, with 40% to 45% found just once. Study-wide results and caveats: Expanded clonotype shifts may have been confounded, as the donors had an unknown CMV status. A strong correlation was found between TCR beta diversity and the percentage of naive T cells. Greater diversity and more naive CD4+ cells were seen in long-lived donors than in aged donors.

There are 15 residues in the CDR3. Germline values: CDR1 SGDLS, CDR2 YYNGEE. Trimming took 0 bases from V and 2 from J; bases not matched to a gene: 3. The sequence was collected from a man older than 75 in good health. The V gene is TRBV9, the J gene TRBJ2-3, with 7 bases identical to TRBD2. Sequenced: blood. The CDR3, as DNA: TGTGCCAGCAGCGTAGGGGACTACCACACAGATACGCAGTATTTT. Translating it yields CASSVGDYHTDTQYF.